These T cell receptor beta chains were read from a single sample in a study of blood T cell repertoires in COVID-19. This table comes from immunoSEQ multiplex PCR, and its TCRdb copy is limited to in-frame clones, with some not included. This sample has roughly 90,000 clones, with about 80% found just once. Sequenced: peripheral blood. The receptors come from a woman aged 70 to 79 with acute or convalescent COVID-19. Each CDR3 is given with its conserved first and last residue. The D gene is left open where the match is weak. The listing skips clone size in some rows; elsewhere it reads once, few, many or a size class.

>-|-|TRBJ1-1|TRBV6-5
TGTGCCAGCAACCTCGACAGGAACACTGAAGCTTTCTTT
CASNLDRNTEAFF
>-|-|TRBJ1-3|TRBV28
TGTGCCAGCAGTCGTGTTTGGCCTGGAAACACCATATATTTT
CASSRVWPGNTIYF
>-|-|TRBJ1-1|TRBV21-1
TGTGCCAGCAGCAAACAGGGGGCTCGGGGCACTGAAGCTTTCTTT
CASSKQGARGTEAFF
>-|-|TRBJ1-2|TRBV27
TGTGCCAGCAGTGCGTCGGGGGGGAGGAGTGGCTACACCTTC
CASSASGGRSGYTF
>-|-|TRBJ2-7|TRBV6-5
TGTGCCACCTGTCGAGATGTCCCCTACGAGCAGTACTTC
CATCRDVPYEQYF
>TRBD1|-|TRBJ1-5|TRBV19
TGTGCCACCGCGGGACAGGGGTATTGGCAGCCCCAGCATTTT
CATAGQGYWQPQHF
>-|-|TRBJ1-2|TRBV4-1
TGCGCCAGCAGCCCCCTACCGACGGAGATTTTTGGCTACACCTTC
CASSPLPTEIFGYTF
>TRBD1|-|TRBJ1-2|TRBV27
TGTGCCAGCAGTTTCGTTAATCCGGACAGGGGGTATGGCTACACCTTC
CASSFVNPDRGYGYTF
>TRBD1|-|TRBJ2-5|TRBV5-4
TGTGCCAGCAGCCCTGGGGACAGCCAAGAGACCCAGTACTTC
CASSPGDSQETQYF
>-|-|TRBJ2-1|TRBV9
TGTGCCAGCAGCGTAGTTCCGGGCAATGAGCAGTTCTTC
CASSVVPGNEQFF
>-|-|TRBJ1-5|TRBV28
TGTGCCAGCAGCCAGGGGTTGGAGCCCCAGCATTTT
CASSQGLEPQHF
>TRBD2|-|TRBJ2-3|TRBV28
TGTGCCAGCAGCCCTCAGCGGGGACCACAATATACGCAGTATTTT
CASSPQRGPQYTQYF
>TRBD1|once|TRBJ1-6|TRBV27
TGTGCCAGCAGAGGACAGGGGACGGGTTCACCCCTCCACTTT
CASRGQGTGSPLHF
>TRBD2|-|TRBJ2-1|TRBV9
TGTGCCAGCAGCGTAGGGTTCGGGGGGACGCCGACATCATACAATGAGCAGTTCTTC
CASSVGFGGTPTSYNEQFF
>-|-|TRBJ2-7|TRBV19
TGTGCCAGTAGTAGCCTGAGCGAGCAGTACTTC
CASSSLSEQYF
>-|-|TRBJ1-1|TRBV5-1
TGCGCCAGCAGCTTTAAACAGGGTTCGGGCACTGAAGCTTTCTTT
CASSFKQGSGTEAFF
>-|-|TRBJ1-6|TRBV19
TGTGCCAGTAGTATCCCTCAGGACAGCTCCTATAATTCACCCCTCCACTTT
CASSIPQDSSYNSPLHF
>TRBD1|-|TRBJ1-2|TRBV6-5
TGTGCCAGCAGTTCTCCCGGGACAGGGATCAACTATGGCTACACCTTC
CASSSPGTGINYGYTF
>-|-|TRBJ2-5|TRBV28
TGTGCCAGCGGAAAGGGACTGCGAGAGACCCAGTACTTC
CASGKGLRETQYF
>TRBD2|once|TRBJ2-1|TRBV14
TGTGCCAGCAGCCCGCTCTGGGGAGGAGCGGGGGGGAAGGAAGAGCAGTTCTTC
CASSPLWGGAGGKEEQFF
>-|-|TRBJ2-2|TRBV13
TGTGCCAGCAGCCGGACTGGTTATAACACCGGGGAGCTGTTTTTT
CASSRTGYNTGELFF
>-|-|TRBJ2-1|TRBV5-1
TGCGCCAGCAGCTTGGTGTCGAGAGGAGAGCAGTTCTTC
CASSLVSRGEQFF
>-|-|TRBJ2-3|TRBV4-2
TGTGCCAGCAGCCAAGATCCAGGGGACACAGATACGCAGTATTTT
CASSQDPGDTDTQYF
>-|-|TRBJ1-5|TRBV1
TGCACCAGCAGCCAAGGACCCGCGGGGGCCTGTTCGCCCCAGCATTTT
CTSSQGPAGACSPQHF
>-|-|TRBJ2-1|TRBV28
TGTGCCAGCAGTTTATTGGGGGGTCAGGGGGTCTACAATGAGCAGTTCTTC
CASSLLGGQGVYNEQFF
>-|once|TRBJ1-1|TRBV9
TGTGCCAGCAGTCCCATCGGGGGGGTCACTGAAGCTTTCTTT
CASSPIGGVTEAFF
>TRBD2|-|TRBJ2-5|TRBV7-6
TGTGCCAGCAGCTTAAGACCAGCGGGAGCACAAGAGACCCAGTACTTC
CASSLRPAGAQETQYF
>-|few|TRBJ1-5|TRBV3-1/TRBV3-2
TGTGCCAGCAGCCAAGACCAAGGGAGAAATCAGCCCCAGCATTTT
CASSQDQGRNQPQHF
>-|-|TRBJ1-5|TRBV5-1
TGCGCCAGCAGCTTGACCGGGTCCGGATCGCCCCAGCATTTT
CASSLTGSGSPQHF
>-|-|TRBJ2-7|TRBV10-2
TGCGCCACCTTGCCCCAGGGCTCCTACGAGCAGTACTTC
CATLPQGSYEQYF
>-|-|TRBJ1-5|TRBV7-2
TGTGCCAGCAGCTTATTTTCCCAAACGGGTCAGCCCCAGCATTTT
CASSLFSQTGQPQHF
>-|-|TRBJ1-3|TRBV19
TGTGCCAGTTCTACAGGGACCGGCGGAAACACCATATATTTT
CASSTGTGGNTIYF
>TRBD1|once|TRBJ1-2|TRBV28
TGTGCCAGCAGTATGGGACAGCGCAACTATGGCTACACCTTC
CASSMGQRNYGYTF
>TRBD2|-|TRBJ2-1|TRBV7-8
TGTGCCAGCAGCTTCTCCGGGACTAGCGGGGGGAGGGATGAGCAGTTCTTC
CASSFSGTSGGRDEQFF
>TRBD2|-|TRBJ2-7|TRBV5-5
TGTGCCAGCAGTCCCCTAGCGGGGGGGACCTACGAGCAGTACTTC
CASSPLAGGTYEQYF
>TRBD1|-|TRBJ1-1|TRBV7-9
TGTGCCAGCAGCCGGGACAGCTTAAACACTGAAGCTTTCTTT
CASSRDSLNTEAFF
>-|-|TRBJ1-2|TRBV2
TGTGCCAGCAGCCCGGGACTGGCCCCGAGTGGCTACACCTTC
CASSPGLAPSGYTF
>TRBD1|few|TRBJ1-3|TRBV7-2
TGTGCCAGCAGCTTACGGACAGGGTCCCACACCATATATTTT
CASSLRTGSHTIYF
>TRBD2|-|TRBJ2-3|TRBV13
TGTGCCAGCAGCCCACGCGGGACTAGCCGGGCAGATACGCAGTATTTT
CASSPRGTSRADTQYF
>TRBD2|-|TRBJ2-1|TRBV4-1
TGCGCCAGCAGCCAGTCCCTAGCGGGAGTGTTGGGTGAGCAGTTCTTC
CASSQSLAGVLGEQFF
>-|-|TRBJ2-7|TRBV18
TGTGCCAGCTCCCCGGAGGGATACGAGCAGTACTTC
CASSPEGYEQYF
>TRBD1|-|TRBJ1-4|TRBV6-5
TGTGCCAGCAGTACCGACAGGGGAAGGAAAGAAAACCTGTTTTTT
CASSTDRGRKENLFF
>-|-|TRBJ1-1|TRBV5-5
TGTGCCAGCGCGATTGGGCTGAACACTGAAGCTTTCTTT
CASAIGLNTEAFF
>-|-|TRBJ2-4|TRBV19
TGTGCCAGTAGAGTCACTCCCGCTGCCCCCAAAAACATTCAGTACTTC
CASRVTPAAPKNIQYF
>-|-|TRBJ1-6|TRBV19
TGTGCCAGTATTTCCCCAGGGGCTAAGAGCTCCTATAATTCACCCCTCCACTTT
CASISPGAKSSYNSPLHF
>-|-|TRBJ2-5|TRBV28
TGTGCCAGCAGTTTATTAGTGTGGGGTACGGGGGAGACCCAGTACTTC
CASSLLVWGTGETQYF
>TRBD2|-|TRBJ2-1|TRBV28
TGTGCCAGCAGTTTCGGCGATAGCGGGACCTCGGGGCAGTTCTTC
CASSFGDSGTSGQFF
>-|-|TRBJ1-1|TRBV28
TGTGCCAGCAGTTCCACACCCATACGCGGGACTGAAGCTTTCTTT
CASSSTPIRGTEAFF
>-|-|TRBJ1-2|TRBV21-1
TGTGCCAGCAGCAAAGAGCGTTCATATGGACAGGGCTCTGGCTACACCTTC
CASSKERSYGQGSGYTF
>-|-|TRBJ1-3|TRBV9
TGTGCCAGCAGCGTTCGAGGGGGGGACTCTGGAAACACCATATATTTT
CASSVRGGDSGNTIYF
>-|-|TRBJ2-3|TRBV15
TGTGCCACCAGCAGAGATTTGGGGGCATACACAGATACGCAGTATTTT
CATSRDLGAYTDTQYF
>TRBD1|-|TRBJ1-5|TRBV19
TGTGCCAGTAGTATCCCGGGAGCGGGGACAGGGTACAATCAGCCCCAGCATTTT
CASSIPGAGTGYNQPQHF
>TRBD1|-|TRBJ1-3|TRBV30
TGTGCCTGGAGTACAGGGGGCTCCACTGGAAACACCATATATTTT
CAWSTGGSTGNTIYF
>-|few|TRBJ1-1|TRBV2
TGTGCCAGCAGTGAAGTCCGGAACACTGAAGCTTTCTTT
CASSEVRNTEAFF
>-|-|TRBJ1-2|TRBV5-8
TGTGCCAGCAGCTTGGTACAGGTCTATGGCTACACCTTC
CASSLVQVYGYTF
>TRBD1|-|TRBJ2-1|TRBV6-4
TGTGCCAGCAGTGACCCTGGACAGGGACGGAATGAGCAGTTCTTC
CASSDPGQGRNEQFF
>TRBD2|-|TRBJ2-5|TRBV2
TGTGCCAGCAGTGAAGAGCGGGAGCCCCGGGAGACCCAGTACTTC
CASSEEREPRETQYF